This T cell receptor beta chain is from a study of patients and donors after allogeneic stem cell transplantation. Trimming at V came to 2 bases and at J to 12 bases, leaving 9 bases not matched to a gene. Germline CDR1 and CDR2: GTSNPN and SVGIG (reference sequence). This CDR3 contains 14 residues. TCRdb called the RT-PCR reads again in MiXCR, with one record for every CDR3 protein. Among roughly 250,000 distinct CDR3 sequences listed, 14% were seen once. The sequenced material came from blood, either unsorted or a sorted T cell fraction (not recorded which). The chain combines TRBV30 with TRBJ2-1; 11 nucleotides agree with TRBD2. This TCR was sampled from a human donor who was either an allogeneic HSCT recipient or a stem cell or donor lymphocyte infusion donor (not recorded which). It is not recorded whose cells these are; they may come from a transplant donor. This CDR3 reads CAWSIYTGTSGQFF. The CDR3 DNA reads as TGTGCCTGGAGTATCTATACCGGGACTAGCGGGCAGTTCTTC.